The 26 T cell receptor beta chains reported below all come from one sample, sequenced in a study of control samples from healthy donors and cancer patients (dated by TCRdb to the early 2020s). The method was the immunoSEQ multiplex PCR assay. TCRdb retrieved this table from immuneACCESS and kept in-frame rearrangements only. Not all clones are present; in checked studies, unresolved V genes account for under half, and no reason is known for the remainder. This sample has some 82,000 clones in its table, and around 87% of those were observed once. Roughly a fifth of the sample is in the top ten clones. Sequenced: blood. The origin of the receptors is a man aged 45-65 years in good health.

V is TRBV7-8 and J is TRBJ1-4; D might be TRBD1 (5 bases). CDR1 SGHVS and CDR2 FQNEAQ come from the germline V gene. Deletions cut 5 bases from V and 8 bases from J, with 15 bases between. The CDR3 contains 14 residues. The DNA of the CDR3 is TGTGCCAGCAGCCGAGGGGCGGGGGAAGAAAAACTGTTTTTT. Protein product: CASSRGAGEEKLFF.

V is TRBV4-3 and J is TRBJ2-1; tentative D call: TRBD2 (6 bases). CDR1 is LGHNA and CDR2 is YSLEER in the germline V gene. This CDR3 has 15 residues. V was shortened by 4 bases and J by 8 bases, with 18 bases between the two germline ends. CDR3 nucleotides: TGCGCCAGCAGCCTTCTAAGGGGAGGTCCTGATGAGCAGTTCTTC. It specifies CASSLLRGGPDEQFF.

This clone came up once. The chain combines TRBV7-2 with TRBJ1-5; no clear D gene. V was shortened by 3 bases and J by 2 bases, with 20 bases between the two germline ends. Germline CDR1 is SGHTA and CDR2 is FQGNSA. This CDR3 contains 18 residues. The CDR3 coding sequence is TGTGCCAGCAGCTTCTTCCCCGCTACAGAGACGGGCAATCAGCCCCAGCATTTT. Translating gives CASSFFPATETGNQPQHF.

This chain uses TRBV5-1 with TRBJ1-6; TRBD1 might be the D (5 bases). Germline V lookup: CDR1 SGHRS, CDR2 YFSETQ. This CDR3 contains 15 residues. V lost 4 bases to trimming and J lost 10 bases, with 18 bases between them. The DNA for the CDR3 is TGCGCCAGCAGCAAAGAGACAGACCAGAAATCACCCCTCCACTTT. This translates into CASSKETDQKSPLHF.

The chain has TRBV30 and TRBJ2-6; TRBD1 aligns across 9 bases. CDR3 length: 15 residues. From germline, CDR1 is GTSNPN and CDR2 SVGIG (reference sequence). V lost 3 bases and J lost 2; bases outside the gene matches: 2. CDR3 sequence (DNA): TGTGCCTGGAGCAGGGACAGGGCTGGGGCCAACGTCCTGACTTTC. Translating it yields CAWSRDRAGANVLTF.

The rearrangement joins TRBV10-1 to TRBJ2-1, with TRBD2 identical over 7 bases. The CDR3 loop spans 14 amino acids. Germline CDR1 WNHNN, CDR2 SYGVQD (reference sequence). Trimming took 4 bases from V and 8 from J; bases not matched to a gene: 8. For the CDR3, the DNA is TGCGCCAGCAGTGCGGGCGGGAGCATCGATGAGCAGTTCTTC. Translated, it gives CASSAGGSIDEQFF.

Here the CDR3 DNA reads TGTGCCAGCAGATACAGGGGGAGCTACACCTTC. This encodes CASRYRGSYTF. This chain links TRBV7-2 with TRBJ1-2, with 8 bases that match TRBD1. After removal of 6 bases from V and 9 bases from J, the junction contained 3 bases not matched to a gene. The CDR3 is 11 amino acids. Germline V gene sequence: CDR1 SGHTA, CDR2 FQGNSA.

This clone appeared a single time. J is TRBJ1-6 and V is TRBV27; D unresolved. Trimming took off 6 bases at V and 10 bases at J, with 16 bases between the two ends. The germline V gene encodes CDR1 MNHEY and CDR2 SMNVEV (reference sequence). The CDR3 loop spans 14 amino acids. CDR3 sequence: CASRTERGGSPLHF. CDR3 DNA sequence: TGTGCCAGCAGGACCGAACGGGGTGGATCACCCCTCCACTTT.

This chain connects TRBV11-3 to TRBJ2-4, with D tentatively TRBD2 (5 bases). Germline CDR1 reads SGHNT; CDR2 reads YENEEA. Trimming removed 1 base from V and 10 bases from J, with 14 bases in between. This CDR3 region has 14 residues. This chain's CDR3 is CASSLVTPGNIQYF. The CDR3 nucleotides read TGTGCCAGCAGCTTAGTTACCCCCGGGAATATTCAGTACTTC.

This clone was counted a single time. This chain connects TRBV3-1 (or the pseudogene TRBV3-2) to TRBJ2-1, with TRBD2 as a possible D gene (6 bases). The CDR3 runs to 13 residues. The V end was cut by 7 bases, the J end by 1 base, with 8 bases between. Germline V gives CDR1 LGHDT, CDR2 YNNKEL (reference sequence). The CDR3 DNA reads as TGTGCCAGCACCAGCGGGTCCTACAATGAGCAGTTCTTC. It yields the protein CASTSGSYNEQFF.

This rearrangement joins TRBV7-2 to TRBJ1-2; 7 nucleotides agree with TRBD1. Trimming at V came to 5 bases and at J to 6 bases, leaving 9 bases not matched to a gene. Germline lookup yields CDR1 SGHTA and CDR2 FQGNSA. There are 14 residues in the CDR3. The CDR3 coding sequence is TGTGCCAGCAGCACAGACAGGGTGGGCCATGGCTACACCTTC. Translation: CASSTDRVGHGYTF.

This clone came up a few times. The J gene is TRBJ2-1, the V gene TRBV10-3; TRBD2 might be the D (7 bases). The CDR3 contains 16 residues. V dropped 7 bases and J dropped 3 bases, with 19 bases sitting between them. The germline gives CDR1 ENHRY, CDR2 SYGVKD. The CDR3 is CAIKDSTGGLYNEQFF. The CDR3 bases are TGTGCCATCAAAGACTCGACCGGGGGGCTCTACAATGAGCAGTTCTTC.

The chain is built from TRBV30 and TRBJ2-7, with D tentatively TRBD2 (6 bases). Trimming removed 3 bases at V and 3 bases at J, with 15 bases between. Germline V gene data show CDR1 as GTSNPN and CDR2 as SVGIG (reference sequence). The CDR3 length is 14 residues. The chain's CDR3 is CAWSRGRGIYEQYF. The CDR3 nucleotides are TGTGCCTGGAGCCGAGGACGGGGGATCTACGAGCAGTACTTC.

The rearrangement uses TRBV7-6 and TRBJ2-1; 7 nucleotides line up with TRBD2. This CDR3 comprises 15 residues. The germline V gene encodes CDR1 SGHVS and CDR2 FNYEAQ. Losses at the gene ends were 3 bases for V and 5 bases for J; bases not matched to a gene: 7. For the CDR3, the DNA is TGTGCCAGCAGCTTTCGGCGGGAGAGCAACAATGAGCAGTTCTTC. This encodes CASSFRRESNNEQFF. Drawing the rest from reference TRBV7-6 and TRBJ2-1, the complete variable domain is GAGVSQSPRYKVTKRGQDVALRCDPISGHVSLYWYRQALGQGPEFLTYFNYEAQQDKSGLPNDRFSAERPEGSISTLTIQRTEQRDSAMYRCASSFRRESNNEQFFGPGTRLTVL.

The genes are TRBV7-6 and TRBJ2-2; a weak D match, TRBD2 (6 bases). V was cut by 0 bases and J by 2 bases, with 7 bases left in between. The CDR3 spans 15 residues. Germline-derived CDR1 and CDR2 are SGHVS and FNYEAQ. The CDR3 DNA sequence: TGTGCCAGCAGCTTAGCGGGACTTAACACCGGGGAGCTGTTTTTT. Translated: CASSLAGLNTGELFF.

The rearrangement uses TRBV29-1 and TRBJ1-2; D not resolved. V shed 5 bases and J shed 9 bases, with 13 bases lying between them. CDR3 size: 11 residues. CDR1 and CDR2 from the germline V gene are SQVTM and ANQGSEA. The chain's CDR3 is CSVPDFGSYTF. The CDR3 nucleotides read TGCAGCGTTCCGGACTTCGGAAGCTACACCTTC.

This clone was detected a few times. The rearrangement links TRBV2 to TRBJ2-3; D is unresolved. Germline CDR1 is SNHLY and CDR2 is FYNNEI. Trimming cost V 2 bases and J 3 bases, with 3 bases left between them. CDR3 length: 12 amino acids. Here the CDR3 reads CASSERTDTQYF. CDR3 nucleotides: TGTGCCAGCAGTGAACGGACAGATACGCAGTATTTT.

The J gene is TRBJ1-6, the V gene TRBV7-8; the D gene is possibly TRBD1 (6 bases). The CDR3 is made up of 16 amino acids. Germline V lookup: CDR1 SGHVS, CDR2 FQNEAQ. V was shortened by 1 base and J by 5 bases, with 12 bases between the two germline ends. This CDR3 is CASSLGPGADNSPLHF. For the CDR3, the DNA is TGTGCCAGCAGCTTAGGACCGGGGGCGGATAATTCACCCCTCCACTTT.

In DNA, the CDR3 is TGTGCCAGCAGCTCGACAGGGACCTCTGGAAACACCATATATTTT. Protein: CASSSTGTSGNTIYF. The V gene is TRBV11-2, the J gene TRBJ1-3; 7 bases are shared with TRBD1. This CDR3 has 15 residues. V was pared by 4 bases and J by 0 bases, with 3 bases of the junction left unmatched. Germline loops: CDR1 SGHAT, CDR2 FQNNGV.

The chain has TRBV7-8 and TRBJ1-4; 9 nucleotides match TRBD1. With 5 bases clipped from V and 8 bases from J, the junction kept 9 bases outside the gene matches. Looked up from germline, CDR1 is SGHVS and CDR2 is FQNEAQ. This CDR3 region has 15 residues. The CDR3 region has the DNA TGTGCCAGCAGCCTCGACAGGGGGAATGGGGAAAAACTGTTTTTT. The encoded protein is CASSLDRGNGEKLFF.

The chain is built from TRBV5-1 and TRBJ1-5; weak D call: TRBD1 (6 bases). V lost 7 bases and J 5 bases, leaving 19 bases between the germline ends. Germline V gene lookup returns CDR1 SGHRS and CDR2 YFSETQ. This CDR3 is built from 15 residues. This chain's CDR3 is CASRESGAWDQPQHF. The CDR3 nucleotides are TGCGCCAGCCGTGAATCAGGGGCGTGGGATCAGCCCCAGCATTTT. The full variable domain, rest sourced from reference TRBV5-1 and TRBJ1-5, is KAGVTQTPRYLIKTRGQQVTLSCSPISGHRSVSWYQQTPGQGLQFLFEYFSETQRNKGNFPGRFSGRQFSNSRSEMNVSTLELGDSALYLCASRESGAWDQPQHFGDGTRLSIL.

V usage is TRBV5-1 and J usage is TRBJ2-5; the D gene is possibly TRBD2 (5 bases). CDR3 length equals 12 residues. Trimming removed 8 bases at V and 5 bases at J, with 13 bases between. The germline V gene has CDR1 SGHRS and CDR2 YFSETQ. CDR3 nucleotide sequence: TGCGCCAGTGGCGAGGGTTTGGAGACCCAGTACTTC. This codes for CASGEGLETQYF.

The chain joins TRBV5-8 to TRBJ2-1, with TRBD2 matching 9 bases. CDR1 is SGHTS and CDR2 is YDEGEE in the germline V gene. The V and J ends lost 2 bases and 2 bases, in that order; junction bases with no gene match: 5. The CDR3 extends over 16 amino acids. In DNA, the CDR3 is TGTGCCAGCAGCTTTCGGACTAGCGAGACCTACAATGAGCAGTTCTTC. It specifies CASSFRTSETYNEQFF.

The chain employs TRBV27 and TRBJ2-1, with D possibly TRBD2 on 5 matching bases. The CDR3 is 15 amino acids. The germline gives CDR1 MNHEY, CDR2 SMNVEV (reference sequence). V was clipped by 3 bases and J by 3 bases, with 12 bases between them. The CDR3: CASSFGETVYNEQFF. CDR3 bases: TGTGCCAGCAGTTTTGGGGAGACCGTCTACAATGAGCAGTTCTTC.

The chain combines TRBV7-2 with TRBJ2-1; D possibly corresponds to TRBD2 (5 bases). V dropped 1 base and J dropped 8 bases, with 12 bases sitting between them. This CDR3 contains 14 residues. CDR1 and CDR2 from the germline V gene are SGHTA and FQGNSA. CDR3: CASSLEWTRDEQFF. The CDR3 DNA reads as TGTGCCAGCAGCTTAGAGTGGACTCGGGATGAGCAGTTCTTC. Using reference TRBV7-2 and TRBJ2-1 for the parts outside the CDR3, the full variable domain is GAGVSQSPSNKVTEKGKDVELRCDPISGHTALYWYRQSLGQGLEFLIYFQGNSAPDKSGLPSDRFSAERTGGSVSTLTIQRTQQEDSAVYLCASSLEWTRDEQFFGPGTRLTVL.

This chain joins TRBV6-2 or TRBV6-3 and TRBJ1-2, with D possibly being TRBD1 (6 bases). Trimming pared 6 bases from V and 4 bases from J, leaving 12 bases between. The CDR3 covers 13 residues. CDR1 and CDR2 (germline): MNHEY, SVGEGT. The CDR3 region is CASSGQIFYGYTF. The CDR3 DNA reads TGTGCCAGCAGCGGACAGATCTTCTATGGCTACACCTTC.